This passage covers 2 T cell receptor beta chains from one sample sequenced in a study of blood T cells in healthy people across ages. For the second PCR, which ran for roughly 7 to 11 cycles, a sample-barcoded 5' primer and a J-beta primer mix were used. TCRdb called the 5' RACE reads again in MiXCR, with one record for every CDR3 protein. The data show 750,000 to 1,000,000 distinct CDR3 sequences, roughly 29% seen once. This sample also appeared in a second study, on T cells of mothers and their children.

The sequenced sample was blood. These receptors came from a middle-aged woman in good health.

This clonotype has a count of ten or more. One junction end does not reproduce the germline sequence, and a read error may be involved. DNA of the CDR3: TGTGCTAGCAGCCCTAGACGGGAAGAGACCCAGTACTTC. It codes for CASSPRREETQYF. V usage is TRBV7-2 and J usage is TRBJ2-5; D gene uncertain. Germline loops: CDR1 SGHTA, CDR2 FQGNSA. The CDR3 length is 13 residues.

About this clonotype itself: One end of the junction varies from germline; a read error may be responsible. V and J are TRBV6-1 and TRBJ1-6; no clear D. This CDR3 comprises 16 residues. Germline V gene data show CDR1 as MNHNS and CDR2 as SASEGT. CDR3 nucleotides: TGTGCCAGCAGTAAAGCTCTTCAGCCTTGGGATTCACCCCTCCACTTT. Protein sequence: CASSKALQPWDSPLHF.